A single sample gave rise to the 17 T cell receptor beta chains below, sequenced in a study of blood T cell repertoires in COVID-19 (dated by TCRdb to between 2020 and 2021). The library was generated by the immunoSEQ multiplex PCR assay. TCRdb's version of the immuneACCESS table is confined to in-frame rearrangements and falls short of the full clone set. An unresolved V gene accounts for under half of the shortfall where checked; the remainder is of unknown origin. The sample table holds about 120,000 clones, of which about 85% were seen once. The ten largest account for over 25% of the sample. Sample: peripheral blood. These receptors were obtained from a woman of 80 years or more with acute or convalescent COVID-19.

The chain joins TRBV25-1 to TRBJ1-2; 8 bases agree with TRBD1. J was trimmed by 1 base and V by 8 bases; bases with no gene match: 6. The germline CDR1 and CDR2 sequences are MGHDK and SYGVNS. The CDR3 loop spans 14 amino acids. This CDR3 is CASVETGDNYGYTF. CDR3 DNA: TGTGCCAGCGTAGAGACAGGGGATAACTATGGCTACACCTTC.

The chain is built from TRBV7-2 and TRBJ1-5; D is undetermined. Germline V CDR1 and CDR2: SGHTA, FQGNSA. The CDR3 covers 14 residues. The V and J ends lost 2 bases and 5 bases respectively, with 10 bases between them. CDR3 bases: TGTGCCAGCAGCTTAATTAGTTCTTATCAGCCCCAGCATTTT. Protein: CASSLISSYQPQHF.

The genes are TRBV7-2 and TRBJ1-1, with D possibly TRBD1 on 5 matching bases. V lost 2 bases and J lost 5, with 21 bases in between. Germline V gene data show CDR1 as SGHTA and CDR2 as FQGNSA. This CDR3 is built from 17 residues. This CDR3 reads CASSLNGRGGVGTEAFF. The CDR3 DNA sequence: TGTGCCAGCAGCTTAAACGGTCGGGGAGGGGTCGGTACTGAAGCTTTCTTT.

The chain employs TRBV19 and TRBJ1-1, with D tentatively TRBD1 (5 bases). Germline values: CDR1 LNHDA, CDR2 SQIVND (reference sequence). Deletions cut 1 base from V and 4 bases from J, with 10 bases between. The CDR3 length is 14 residues. This chain's CDR3 is CASSIGRGLTEAFF. DNA for the CDR3: TGTGCCAGTAGTATAGGTAGGGGCCTCACTGAAGCTTTCTTT.

The J gene is TRBJ1-1, the V gene TRBV12-3 or TRBV12-4, with no clear D. The CDR3 covers 13 residues. V was shortened by 1 base and J by 6 bases, with 9 bases between the two germline ends. This CDR3 reads CASSLGLSAEAFF. DNA of the CDR3: TGTGCCAGCAGTTTAGGGTTAAGCGCTGAAGCTTTCTTT.

In its sample, this clone was seen a few times. This sequence joins TRBV27 and TRBJ1-1; 9 nucleotides line up with TRBD1. In germline, CDR1 is MNHEY, CDR2 SMNVEV (reference sequence). Germline trimming cut 5 bases from V and 4 bases from J; bases unmatched to any gene: 2. The CDR3 is made up of 13 amino acids. CDR3 sequence (DNA): TGTGCCAGCAGTCGGGACAGGGCCACTGAAGCTTTCTTT. It yields the protein CASSRDRATEAFF.

The rearrangement joins TRBV7-3 to TRBJ1-1; D unclear. Trimming left V 6 bases short and J 3 bases short, with 11 bases between. CDR1 is SGHTA, CDR2 FQGTGA, per germline. The CDR3 contains 13 residues. The CDR3 nucleotides are TGTGCCAGCAGGGCCATGATGGACACTGAAGCTTTCTTT. Protein sequence: CASRAMMDTEAFF.

The V and J genes are TRBV2 and TRBJ1-1; 7 nucleotides align to TRBD1. Losses at the gene ends were 4 bases for V and 7 bases for J; bases not matched to a gene: 9. CDR3 length equals 14 residues. The germline V gene encodes CDR1 SNHLY and CDR2 FYNNEI. The CDR3 bases are TGTGCCAGCAGTGTAGGGGGCTTGGCAAATGAAGCTTTCTTT. It encodes CASSVGGLANEAFF.

This clone was seen just once. The chain uses TRBV12-3 or TRBV12-4 and TRBJ1-2, with D unclear. V shed 3 bases and J shed 3 bases, with 8 bases lying between them. This CDR3 comprises 13 residues. The DNA for the CDR3 is TGTGCCAGCAGTTTGGGCAGCTACTATGGCTACACCTTC. Translated, it gives CASSLGSYYGYTF.

The chain uses TRBV5-4 and TRBJ2-5; perhaps TRBD2 as D (5 bases). Trimming stripped 4 bases from V and 4 bases from J, with 11 bases between. The CDR3 has 13 amino acids. The germline V gene encodes CDR1 SGHNT and CDR2 YYREEE (reference sequence). The CDR3 DNA follows: TGTGCCAGCAGCCAAGACTACGGAGAGACCCAGTACTTC. This sequence encodes CASSQDYGETQYF.

This chain links TRBV3-1 (or the pseudogene TRBV3-2) with TRBJ2-2; possibly TRBD2 for D (7 bases). The CDR3 is made up of 15 amino acids. Germline V gene data show CDR1 as LGHDT and CDR2 as YNNKEL (reference sequence). Trimming shortened V by 2 bases and J by 7 bases, and 14 bases separated the two germline ends. CDR3 region: CASSQRGRESGELFF. Here the CDR3 DNA reads TGTGCCAGCAGCCAAAGGGGGAGGGAAAGCGGGGAGCTGTTTTTT.

The chain employs TRBV6-1 and TRBJ2-3, with TRBD2 as a possible D gene (5 bases). The V gene lost 3 bases and the J gene lost 4 bases, with 11 bases spanning the gap. This CDR3 spans 14 amino acids. Germline lookup yields CDR1 MNHNS and CDR2 SASEGT. As DNA, the CDR3 is TGTGCCAGCAGTGAGGTGGCTAGCCCAGATACGCAGTATTTT. Its translation: CASSEVASPDTQYF.

In regard to this clone: An end of the junction differs from the germline gene, which may be a read error. V usage is TRBV7-7 and J usage is TRBJ1-6, with TRBD1 matching 8 bases. Germline V gene data show CDR1 as SSHAT and CDR2 as FNYEAQ (reference sequence). This CDR3 is built from 14 residues. Here the CDR3 DNA reads TGTGCTAGCAGCTCGGGACAGGCTGGTTCACCCCTCCACTTT. As protein: CASSSGQAGSPLHF.

The rearrangement uses TRBV9 and TRBJ2-3, with TRBD2 identical over 8 bases. V shed 0 bases and J 2 bases; nucleotides not matched to a gene: 5. The germline CDR1 and CDR2 sequences are SGDLS and YYNGEE. The CDR3 is 16 amino acids. Here the CDR3 reads CASSVGLAGYTDTQYF. The DNA of the CDR3 is TGTGCCAGCAGCGTAGGGTTAGCGGGGTACACAGATACGCAGTATTTT. Looking up the rest from reference TRBV9 and TRBJ2-3 gives the full variable domain: DSGVTQTPKHLITATGQRVTLRCSPRSGDLSVYWYQQSLDQGLQFLIQYYNGEERAKGNILERFSAQQFPDLHSELNLSSLELGDSALYFCASSVGLAGYTDTQYFGPGTRLTVL.

The J gene is TRBJ1-1, the V gene TRBV20-1, with D unclear. This CDR3 comprises 11 residues. V dropped 5 bases and J dropped 7 bases, with 11 bases sitting between them. Germline-derived CDR1 and CDR2 are DFQATT and SNEGSKA (reference sequence). The CDR3 region is CSAAEGSEAFF. CDR3 bases: TGCAGTGCTGCCGAGGGCAGTGAAGCTTTCTTT.

CDR3 coding DNA: TGTGCCAGCAGAACAGGGGGCTATGGCTACACCTTC. Translation: CASRTGGYGYTF. The chain links TRBV19 to TRBJ1-2; 8 bases align to TRBD1. V dropped 9 bases and J dropped 4; count of bases not matched to a gene: 4. Germline V gene data show CDR1 as LNHDA and CDR2 as SQIVND (reference sequence). The length of the CDR3 is 12 residues.

This clone occurred once. This rearrangement joins TRBV6-5 to TRBJ2-2; 8 bases map to TRBD2. This CDR3 has 15 residues. J gave up 5 bases and V 7 bases, and 9 bases lay outside the gene matches. Germline CDR1 is MNHEY and CDR2 is SVGAGI. CDR3 region: CASNWRGERTGELFF. CDR3 DNA: TGTGCCAGCAATTGGCGGGGGGAAAGGACCGGGGAGCTGTTTTTT.